Described below is a single T cell receptor beta chain sequence and its context. Its specificity is not known. It was cDNA, reverse transcribed from extracted RNA, that served as the sequencing template. Here immunoSEQ multiplex PCR was the method, and the copy in TCRdb shows in-frame clones only, minus some. Counted here are around 61,000 clones, about half occurring once; the ten biggest clones make up approximately 18%. These data come from a study of CD8+ T cells in alopecia areata. About the research overall: The drug, tofacitinib, lasted 6 to 18 months, followed by 6 months off drug.

Study-level results: Compared with mice, patients displayed less clear TCR sharing, possibly for HLA-related reasons.

Germline values: CDR1 LNHDA, CDR2 SQIVND (reference sequence). V lost 5 bases and J lost 2; bases outside the gene matches: 3. The CDR3 runs 14 residues. J is TRBJ2-7 and V is TRBV19; 10 bases line up with TRBD2. Material: CD8+ T cells sorted from blood, obtained at week 0. This TCR derives from a human donor with alopecia areata. CDR3 residues: CASSPGLATYEQYF. Written as DNA, the CDR3 is TGTGCCAGTAGTCCGGGACTAGCGACCTACGAGCAGTACTTC.